This T cell receptor (beta chain) stems from a study of blood T cell repertoires in COVID-19. Here immunoSEQ multiplex PCR was the method, and the copy in TCRdb shows in-frame clones only, minus some. This table holds over 250,000 clones, roughly 91% found once. CDR1 is KGHDR, CDR2 SFDVKD, per germline. This CDR3 comprises 13 residues. Germline trimming cut 4 bases from V and 4 bases from J; bases unmatched to any gene: 2. The chain links TRBV24-1 to TRBJ2-7; TRBD2 agrees at 8 bases. What was sequenced was peripheral blood. This receptor was identified in a woman between 35 and 50 years old who had recovered from COVID-19. The DNA for the CDR3 is TGTGCCACCAGTGAGGGCGGGAGGTACGAGCAGTACTTC. As protein: CATSEGGRYEQYF.